The clone carrying this TCR beta chain was observed a handful of times. Antigen: not known. The data belong to a study of shared clonotypes between healthy human individuals. In the study overall: A few men and a couple of women, aged 18 to 49, were donors.

Data came from immunoSEQ multiplex PCR; TCRdb stores just in-frame clones and leaves some out. The profile covers hundreds of thousands of clones, with around 78% appearing a single time and around 2% taken by the ten largest. General study points: Generally, naive subsets (rather than memory subsets) showed larger estimated richness. The researchers took only blood, and tissue repertoires probably look different.

All the donors were Caucasian adults who lived in Nashville, Tennessee. This CDR3 has 14 amino acids. Germline V lookup: CDR1 MDHEN, CDR2 SYDVKM. V was cut by 3 bases and J by 6 bases, with 14 bases left in between. J is TRBJ1-2 and V is TRBV28, with D maybe TRBD1 (5 bases). This TCR was sampled from a woman aged 25-40 years in good health. The specimen sequenced was memory CD4+ T cells sorted from blood. The sample's subset: CD45RA-negative fraction. The CDR3 region has the DNA TGTGCCAGCAGTTTGTTCGTGGGGGTCCATGGCTACACCTTC. Protein product: CASSLFVGVHGYTF.